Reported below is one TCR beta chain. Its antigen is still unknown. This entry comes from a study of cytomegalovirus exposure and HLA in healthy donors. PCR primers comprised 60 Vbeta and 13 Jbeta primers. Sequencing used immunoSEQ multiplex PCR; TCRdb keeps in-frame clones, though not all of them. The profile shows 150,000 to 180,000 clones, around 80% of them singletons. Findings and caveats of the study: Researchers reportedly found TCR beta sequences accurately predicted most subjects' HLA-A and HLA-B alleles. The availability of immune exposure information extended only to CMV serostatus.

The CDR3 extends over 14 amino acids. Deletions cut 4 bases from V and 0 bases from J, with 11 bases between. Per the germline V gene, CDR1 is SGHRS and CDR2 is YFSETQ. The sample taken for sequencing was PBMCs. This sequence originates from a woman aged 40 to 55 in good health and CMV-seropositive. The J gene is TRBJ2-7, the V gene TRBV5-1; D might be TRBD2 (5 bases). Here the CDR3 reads CASSPGLTSYEQYF. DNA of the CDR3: TGCGCCAGCAGCCCTGGACTGACCTCCTACGAGCAGTACTTC.